The next 14 T cell receptor beta chains were all read from a single sample in a study of cytomegalovirus exposure and HLA in healthy donors. The PCR ran on 60 Vbeta and 13 Jbeta primers. Data came from immunoSEQ multiplex PCR; TCRdb stores just in-frame clones and leaves some out. Here the sample spans 150,000 to 200,000 clones, 65% to 80% being singletons. The specimen was PBMCs. The source is a woman between 40 and 50 years old in good health and CMV-seronegative.

The V call is TRBV7-8, the J call TRBJ1-5; the D gene is possibly TRBD1 (6 bases). This CDR3 has 18 amino acids. CDR1 SGHVS and CDR2 FQNEAQ come from the germline V gene. The V and J ends lost 1 base and 5 bases respectively, with 21 bases between them. CDR3 in DNA: TGTGCCAGCAGCTTAGGATCGGGGAACAGGGCCTCGTATCAGCCCCAGCATTTT. It translates to CASSLGSGNRASYQPQHF.

The table lists this clone with a few counts. The gene calls are TRBV14 and TRBJ2-7; 8 bases map to TRBD2. Trimming removed 5 bases from V and 5 bases from J; junction bases left unmatched: 14. The CDR3 loop spans 16 amino acids. Germline V gene lookup returns CDR1 SGHDN and CDR2 FVKESK. The CDR3 DNA reads as TGTGCCAGCAGCTACCAAGTCGGGACTAGGGCCCACGAGCAGTACTTC. It codes for CASSYQVGTRAHEQYF.

This clone was seen only once. The rearrangement joins TRBV27 to TRBJ2-4; 9 nucleotides agree with TRBD2. V trimming: 3 bases; J trimming: 2 bases; junction bases outside the gene matches: 5. This CDR3 contains 16 residues. Germline lookup yields CDR1 MNHEY and CDR2 SMNVEV (reference sequence). This CDR3 reads CASSFGSGRSKNIQYF. In nucleotides, the CDR3 is TGTGCCAGCAGTTTCGGTAGCGGGAGATCCAAAAACATTCAGTACTTC.

The chain employs TRBV7-2 and TRBJ1-1; 7 bases agree with TRBD1. Germline V gives CDR1 SGHTA, CDR2 FQGNSA. The CDR3 consists of 16 residues. J lost 3 bases, V lost 5 bases, and 12 bases had no gene match. DNA for the CDR3: TGTGCCAGCAGCCCCGGGCAGGGGGAAGAATACACTGAAGCTTTCTTT. This sequence encodes CASSPGQGEEYTEAFF.

The V and J genes are TRBV27 and TRBJ2-3; TRBD2 might be the D (6 bases). Trimming left V 3 bases short and J 6 bases short, with 16 bases between. The CDR3 is 15 amino acids. Per germline, CDR1 MNHEY and CDR2 SMNVEV (reference sequence). The CDR3 nucleotides read TGTGCCAGCAGTTTCACGGGACTCCCAGGGGATACGCAGTATTTT. This gives the protein CASSFTGLPGDTQYF.

This clone was counted once. J is TRBJ1-4 and V is TRBV9; D perhaps matches TRBD1 (5 bases). CDR3 length: 16 residues. Deletions cut 3 bases from V and 5 bases from J, with 17 bases between. CDR1 and CDR2 from the germline V gene are SGDLS and YYNGEE. DNA for the CDR3: TGTGCCAGCAGCGGATTCTCGGCAGGGCCAAATGAAAAACTGTTTTTT. Protein sequence: CASSGFSAGPNEKLFF.

This chain connects TRBV6-5 to TRBJ1-1; 9 bases map to TRBD1. The junction had 8 bases not matched to a gene; V was cut back by 6 bases and J by 3 bases. CDR3 length: 15 amino acids. Germline-derived CDR1 and CDR2 are MNHEY and SVGAGI. The chain's CDR3 is CASSPPTGGYTEAFF. In nucleotides, the CDR3 is TGTGCCAGCAGCCCTCCGACAGGGGGTTACACTGAAGCTTTCTTT.

J is TRBJ2-2 and V is TRBV19; 10 nucleotides line up with TRBD2. The germline gives CDR1 LNHDA, CDR2 SQIVND (reference sequence). V lost 5 bases, J lost 2 bases, and 5 bases stayed unmatched. This CDR3 is built from 16 residues. Here the CDR3 reads CASSRPSGSNTGELFF. Here the CDR3 DNA reads TGTGCCAGTAGTCGGCCTAGCGGGAGTAACACCGGGGAGCTGTTTTTT.

CDR3 amino acids: CASSAGQGVIHTEAFF. The CDR3 nucleotides are TGTGCCAGCAGTGCGGGACAGGGGGTCATTCACACTGAAGCTTTCTTT. This sequence joins TRBV6-1 and TRBJ1-1; 11 bases line up with TRBD1. After removal of 4 bases from V and 3 bases from J, the junction contained 7 bases not matched to a gene. CDR3 size: 16 residues. Germline CDR1 and CDR2: MNHNS and SASEGT.

Here the CDR3 DNA reads TGTGCCAGCAGCCAAGAGGTATTGGGAACGGGGACTAGCAGGGGATGGCAGTTCTTC. This encodes CASSQEVLGTGTSRGWQFF. The chain recombines TRBV4-2 with TRBJ2-1; 9 nucleotides match TRBD2. With 0 bases clipped from V and 12 bases from J, the junction kept 21 bases outside the gene matches. Germline loops: CDR1 LGHNA, CDR2 YNFKEQ. The CDR3 contains 19 residues.

This chain uses TRBV7-9 with TRBJ1-2; D remains unclear. The V gene's germline CDR1 is SEHNR and CDR2 FQNEAQ (reference sequence). The CDR3 is 13 amino acids. V was cut by 5 bases and J by 8 bases, with 15 bases left in between. The CDR3 is CASSPVGGWGYTF. The CDR3 coding sequence is TGTGCCAGCAGCCCCGTAGGAGGGTGGGGCTACACCTTC.

Turning to this clone: One end of the junction fails to match germline, which may point to a read error. The V gene is TRBV7-7, the J gene TRBJ2-1; 13 bases line up with TRBD2. CDR1 and CDR2 from the germline V gene are SSHAT and FNYEAQ (reference sequence). The CDR3 has 17 amino acids. CDR3 sequence reads: CASSLGTSGMPYNEQFF. The DNA for the CDR3 is TGTGCTAGCAGCTTAGGGACTAGCGGGATGCCCTACAATGAGCAGTTCTTC.

The rearrangement uses TRBV7-6 and TRBJ2-2; 10 bases match TRBD2. The CDR3 totals 17 residues. Germline V lookup: CDR1 SGHVS, CDR2 FNYEAQ. The V and J ends lost 0 bases and 6 bases, in that order; junction bases with no gene match: 7. The CDR3 bases are TGTGCCAGCAGCTTAGCCGCCAGCGGGGGGGCCCCCGGGGAGCTGTTTTTT. Its protein product is CASSLAASGGAPGELFF.

The chain links TRBV27 to TRBJ2-7; 9 bases agree with TRBD1. Germline V gene lookup returns CDR1 MNHEY and CDR2 SMNVEV (reference sequence). This CDR3 is 15 amino acids long. V shed 4 bases and J 2 bases; nucleotides not matched to a gene: 6. CDR3 protein: CASSSEGQGTYEQYF. The DNA of the CDR3 is TGTGCCAGCAGTTCGGAGGGACAGGGAACCTACGAGCAGTACTTC.